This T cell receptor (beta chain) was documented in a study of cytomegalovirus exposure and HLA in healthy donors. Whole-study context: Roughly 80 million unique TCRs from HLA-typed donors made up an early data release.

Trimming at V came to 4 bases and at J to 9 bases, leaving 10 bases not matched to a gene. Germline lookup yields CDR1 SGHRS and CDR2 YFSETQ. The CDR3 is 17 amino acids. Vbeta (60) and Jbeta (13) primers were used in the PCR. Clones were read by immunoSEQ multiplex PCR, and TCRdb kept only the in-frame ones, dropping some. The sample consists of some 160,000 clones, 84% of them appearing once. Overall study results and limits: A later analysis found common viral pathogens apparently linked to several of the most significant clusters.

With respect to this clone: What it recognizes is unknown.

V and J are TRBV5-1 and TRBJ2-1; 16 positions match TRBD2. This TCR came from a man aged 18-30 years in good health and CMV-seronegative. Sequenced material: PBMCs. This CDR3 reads CASSGGLAGGPSGEQFF. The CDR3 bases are TGCGCCAGCAGCGGGGGACTAGCGGGAGGGCCCTCCGGTGAGCAGTTCTTC.